These T cell receptor beta chains were read from a single sample in a study of CD8 T cells in ankylosing spondylitis. In TCRdb, the 5' RACE reads were re-called with MiXCR into one record per CDR3 protein. The sample has 25,000 or so distinct CDR3 sequences, roughly 8.6% seen once. The sample taken for sequencing was blood. The receptors stem from a male donor with ankylosing spondylitis or in good health (not recorded which). Each CDR3 is given with its conserved first and last residue. Each record gives: J gene, V gene, D gene, clone size, CDR3 protein, CDR3 DNA. The D gene is left open where the match is weak. The size entry is marked missing in some rows and otherwise reads once, few, many or a size class.

j_call: TRBJ1-1
v_call: TRBV20-1
d_call: .
clone_size: .
cdr3_aa: CSAEQESMNTEAFF
cdr3_nt: TGCAGTGCCGAACAGGAGTCCATGAACACTGAAGCTTTCTTT

j_call: TRBJ2-1
v_call: TRBV5-1
d_call: TRBD2
clone_size: .
cdr3_aa: CASSLTSGVYNEQFF
cdr3_nt: TGCGCCAGCAGCTTGACTAGCGGGGTCTACAATGAGCAGTTCTTC

j_call: TRBJ2-5
v_call: TRBV18
d_call: .
clone_size: few
cdr3_aa: CASSPPEGTETQYF
cdr3_nt: TGTGCCAGCTCACCACCGGAGGGGACGGAGACCCAGTACTTC

j_call: TRBJ2-2
v_call: TRBV21-1
d_call: .
clone_size: .
cdr3_aa: CATEVTGVGELFF
cdr3_nt: TGTGCCACCGAAGTGACAGGGGTCGGGGAGCTGTTTTTT

j_call: TRBJ2-2
v_call: TRBV2
d_call: .
clone_size: few
cdr3_aa: CASSEEEGNNANTGELFF
cdr3_nt: TGTGCCAGCAGTGAAGAGGAAGGGAATAACGCGAACACCGGGGAGCTGTTTTTT

j_call: TRBJ2-2
v_call: TRBV7-3
d_call: TRBD2
clone_size: .
cdr3_aa: CASSWGGDTGELFF
cdr3_nt: TGTGCCAGCAGCTGGGGGGGAGACACCGGGGAGCTGTTTTTT

j_call: TRBJ2-7
v_call: TRBV28
d_call: TRBD2
clone_size: many
cdr3_aa: CASSLGLAASYEQYF
cdr3_nt: TGTGCCAGCAGTTTGGGACTAGCGGCCTCCTACGAGCAGTACTTC

j_call: TRBJ1-2
v_call: TRBV20-1
d_call: TRBD1
clone_size: many
cdr3_aa: CSATRDRGNYGYTF
cdr3_nt: TGCAGTGCTACCCGGGACAGGGGGAACTATGGCTACACCTTC

j_call: TRBJ2-7
v_call: TRBV12-3/TRBV12-4
d_call: TRBD1
clone_size: .
cdr3_aa: CASSSAGGSHEQYF
cdr3_nt: TGTGCCAGCAGTTCCGCAGGGGGTTCCCACGAGCAGTACTTC

j_call: TRBJ2-2
v_call: TRBV7-3
d_call: .
clone_size: few
cdr3_aa: CASSLSRGGELFF
cdr3_nt: TGTGCCAGCAGCTTAAGCAGGGGCGGGGAGCTGTTTTTT

j_call: TRBJ2-3
v_call: TRBV28
d_call: TRBD1
clone_size: many
cdr3_aa: CASSRDRGHEVDTQYF
cdr3_nt: TGTGCCAGCAGTCGCGACAGGGGGCATGAGGTAGATACGCAGTATTTT

j_call: TRBJ1-1
v_call: TRBV7-9
d_call: .
clone_size: many
cdr3_aa: CASSRVDEAFF
cdr3_nt: TGTGCCAGCAGCAGGGTGGATGAAGCTTTCTTT

j_call: TRBJ2-2
v_call: TRBV7-6
d_call: TRBD2
clone_size: .
cdr3_aa: CASSHRLAGRTGELFF
cdr3_nt: TGTGCCAGCAGCCACAGACTAGCGGGACGCACCGGGGAGCTGTTTTTT

j_call: TRBJ2-1
v_call: TRBV4-1
d_call: TRBD2
clone_size: many
cdr3_aa: CASSPHSGSGNEQFF
cdr3_nt: TGCGCCAGCAGCCCCCATAGCGGGAGCGGCAATGAGCAGTTCTTC

j_call: TRBJ2-1
v_call: TRBV5-1
d_call: .
clone_size: .
cdr3_aa: CASSLGSGGRNLNEQFF
cdr3_nt: TGCGCCAGCAGCCTCGGGTCAGGAGGTAGGAATCTCAATGAGCAGTTCTTC

j_call: TRBJ2-2
v_call: TRBV2
d_call: .
clone_size: many
cdr3_aa: CASSEVASTGELFF
cdr3_nt: TGTGCCAGCAGTGAAGTAGCTAGCACCGGGGAGCTGTTTTTT

j_call: TRBJ2-5
v_call: TRBV10-3
d_call: .
clone_size: .
cdr3_aa: CAITDGPKETQYF
cdr3_nt: TGTGCCATCACGGACGGGCCTAAAGAGACCCAGTACTTC

j_call: TRBJ1-1
v_call: TRBV20-1
d_call: TRBD1
clone_size: many
cdr3_aa: CSAHDRGNTEAFF
cdr3_nt: TGCAGTGCTCATGACAGGGGGAACACTGAAGCTTTCTTT

j_call: TRBJ2-3
v_call: TRBV27
d_call: .
clone_size: many
cdr3_aa: CASSSDTDTQYF
cdr3_nt: TGTGCCAGCAGTTCCGACACAGATACGCAGTATTTT

j_call: TRBJ2-1
v_call: TRBV5-5
d_call: .
clone_size: few
cdr3_aa: CASSLGMKVGYNEQFF
cdr3_nt: TGTGCCAGCAGCTTGGGGATGAAAGTCGGATACAATGAGCAGTTCTTC

j_call: TRBJ2-7
v_call: TRBV6-6
d_call: TRBD2
clone_size: many
cdr3_aa: CASSRTSFGRYEQYF
cdr3_nt: TGTGCCAGCAGTAGGACTAGCTTTGGGAGGTACGAGCAGTACTTC

j_call: TRBJ2-5
v_call: TRBV3-1
d_call: .
clone_size: few
cdr3_aa: CASSQDWGQKTQYF
cdr3_nt: TGTGCCAGCAGCCAAGATTGGGGCCAAAAGACCCAGTACTTC

j_call: TRBJ2-2
v_call: TRBV28
d_call: TRBD1
clone_size: few
cdr3_aa: CASSSTGGADTGELFF
cdr3_nt: TGTGCCAGCAGTTCCACAGGGGGCGCGGACACCGGGGAGCTGTTTTTT

j_call: TRBJ2-4
v_call: TRBV2
d_call: TRBD2
clone_size: .
cdr3_aa: CASSGLAGVAKNIQYF
cdr3_nt: TGTGCCAGCAGCGGACTAGCGGGGGTAGCCAAAAACATTCAGTACTTC

j_call: TRBJ2-5
v_call: TRBV20-1
d_call: TRBD2
clone_size: many
cdr3_aa: CSAQPSGQETQYF
cdr3_nt: TGCAGTGCTCAACCTAGCGGCCAAGAGACCCAGTACTTC

j_call: TRBJ2-3
v_call: TRBV20-1
d_call: TRBD1
clone_size: .
cdr3_aa: CSARAFGTESTDTQYF
cdr3_nt: TGCAGTGCTAGAGCTTTTGGGACAGAGAGCACAGATACGCAGTATTTT

j_call: TRBJ2-1
v_call: TRBV7-2
d_call: .
clone_size: few
cdr3_aa: CASSLARSNEQFF
cdr3_nt: TGTGCCAGCAGCTTAGCGCGAAGCAATGAGCAGTTCTTC

j_call: TRBJ2-4
v_call: TRBV27
d_call: .
clone_size: .
cdr3_aa: CASATGARGKNIQYF
cdr3_nt: TGTGCCAGCGCCACAGGGGCGCGGGGCAAAAACATTCAGTACTTC

j_call: TRBJ1-1
v_call: TRBV5-1
d_call: TRBD1
clone_size: many
cdr3_aa: CASSLVTGGITEAFF
cdr3_nt: TGCGCCAGCAGCTTGGTCACAGGGGGCATCACTGAAGCTTTCTTT

j_call: TRBJ2-1
v_call: TRBV7-2
d_call: TRBD2
clone_size: few
cdr3_aa: CASSPEGGLAGYEQFF
cdr3_nt: TGTGCCAGCAGCCCTGAGGGCGGACTAGCGGGATATGAGCAGTTCTTC